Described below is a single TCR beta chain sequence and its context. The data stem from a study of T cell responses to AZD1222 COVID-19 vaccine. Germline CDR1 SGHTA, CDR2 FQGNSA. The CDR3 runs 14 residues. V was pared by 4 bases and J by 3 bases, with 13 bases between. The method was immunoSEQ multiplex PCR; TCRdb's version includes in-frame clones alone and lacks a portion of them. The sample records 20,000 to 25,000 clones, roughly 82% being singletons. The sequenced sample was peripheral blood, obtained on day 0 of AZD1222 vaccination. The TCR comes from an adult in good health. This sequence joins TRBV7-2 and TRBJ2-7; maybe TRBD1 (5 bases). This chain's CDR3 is CASSSQWGNYEQYF. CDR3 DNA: TGTGCCAGCAGCTCACAGTGGGGCAACTACGAGCAGTACTTC.